Following are 17 T cell receptor beta chains from one sample sequenced in a study of blood T cell repertoires in COVID-19. The data were produced by immunoSEQ multiplex PCR, yet TCRdb's version contains in-frame clones alone and is incomplete. The table includes 140,000 or so clones, approximately 79% detected once. The sequenced material came from peripheral blood. The receptor set was obtained from a man aged 45 to 65 with active or convalescent COVID-19.

The chain combines TRBV6-6 with TRBJ2-7, with 9 bases matching TRBD1. Trimming removed 6 bases from V and 4 bases from J; junction bases left unmatched: 10. The CDR3 extends over 15 amino acids. Germline V gene lookup returns CDR1 MNHNY and CDR2 SVGAGI (reference sequence). In nucleotides, the CDR3 is TGTGCCAGCAGGCACCGGGACAGGGCGGAGTACGAGCAGTACTTC. Translated, it gives CASRHRDRAEYEQYF.

This rearrangement joins TRBV5-1 to TRBJ2-7; D is uncertain. Germline loops: CDR1 SGHRS, CDR2 YFSETQ. The CDR3 runs 13 residues. V lost 0 bases to trimming and J lost 2 bases, with 6 bases between them. DNA for the CDR3: TGCGCCAGCAGCTTGGGGCCCGCCTACGAGCAGTACTTC. Protein sequence: CASSLGPAYEQYF. Filled out from reference TRBV5-1 and TRBJ2-7, the complete variable domain reads KAGVTQTPRYLIKTRGQQVTLSCSPISGHRSVSWYQQTPGQGLQFLFEYFSETQRNKGNFPGRFSGRQFSNSRSEMNVSTLELGDSALYLCASSLGPAYEQYFGPGTRLTVT.

This clone showed up many times. The chain has TRBV4-1 and TRBJ1-1; a possible D gene is TRBD1 (5 bases). Germline V gene sequence: CDR1 MGHRA, CDR2 YSYEKL. V was cut by 2 bases and J by 3 bases, with 16 bases left in between. The CDR3 has 16 amino acids. The CDR3 protein is CASSQTSSGGDTEAFF. Here the CDR3 DNA reads TGCGCCAGCAGCCAAACCTCCTCAGGAGGGGACACTGAAGCTTTCTTT.

This clone showed up just once. The chain has TRBV28 and TRBJ1-5; TRBD1 matches 8 bases. The V and J ends lost 7 bases and 10 bases, in that order; junction bases with no gene match: 6. CDR1 and CDR2 (germline): MDHEN, SYDVKM. The CDR3 consists of 12 residues. CDR3 DNA: TGTGCCAGCAAGGACAGGGCGGGTCCCCAGCATTTT. Translation gives CASKDRAGPQHF. The whole variable domain, filled in from reference TRBV28 and TRBJ1-5, reads DVKVTQSSRYLVKRTGEKVFLECVQDMDHENMFWYRQDPGLGLRLIYFSYDVKMKEKGDIPEGYSVSREKKERFSLILESASTNQTSMYLCASKDRAGPQHFGDGTRLSIL.

J is TRBJ1-6 and V is TRBV2; perhaps TRBD1 as D (6 bases). The CDR3 has 15 amino acids. V lost 2 bases and J 7 bases, leaving 12 bases between the germline ends. The germline V gene has CDR1 SNHLY and CDR2 FYNNEI. In DNA form, the CDR3 reads TGTGCCAGCAGTGAACGGGCAGGGGAGAATTCACCCCTCCACTTT. It specifies CASSERAGENSPLHF.

This clone was seen more than once but under ten times. The chain carries TRBV2 and TRBJ1-5; no clear D. Looked up from germline, CDR1 is SNHLY and CDR2 is FYNNEI. The V end was cut by 3 bases, the J end by 5 bases, with 11 bases between. This CDR3 has 14 residues. CDR3 protein: CASSDSQDYQPQHF. Here the CDR3 DNA reads TGTGCCAGCAGTGATTCTCAGGATTATCAGCCCCAGCATTTT.

This clone was observed once. V usage is TRBV4-2 and J usage is TRBJ2-4; 7 bases agree with TRBD1. Germline V gene data show CDR1 as LGHNA and CDR2 as YNFKEQ. This CDR3 has 16 residues. V was pared by 4 bases and J by 0 bases, with 6 bases of the junction left unmatched. The DNA of the CDR3 is TGTGCCAGCAGCCCCCGGGACAGTCTAGCCAAAAACATTCAGTACTTC. This sequence encodes CASSPRDSLAKNIQYF.

CDR3 bases: TGTGCCAGCAGCTTGGGACTTTACAATGAGCAGTTCTTC. Translating gives CASSLGLYNEQFF. The V call is TRBV7-2, the J call TRBJ2-1, with D possibly matching TRBD2 (6 bases). Trimming pared 3 bases from V and 4 bases from J, leaving 7 bases between. The CDR3 is 13 amino acids. The germline V gene has CDR1 SGHTA and CDR2 FQGNSA.

This clone was detected only a few times. V is TRBV3-1 (or the pseudogene TRBV3-2) and J is TRBJ2-3, with D possibly matching TRBD2 (6 bases). This CDR3 is built from 17 residues. The germline V gene has CDR1 LGHDT and CDR2 YNNKEL (reference sequence). With 4 bases removed from V and 3 bases from J, the gap between germline ends came to 20 bases. The CDR3 sequence: CASSPTSLASLTDTQYF. Here the CDR3 DNA reads TGTGCCAGCAGCCCTACCTCACTAGCCTCCTTGACAGATACGCAGTATTTT.

The CDR3 spells CASNPTPGFSGNTIYF. DNA for the CDR3: TGTGCCAGCAATCCAACCCCAGGGTTCTCTGGAAACACCATATATTTT. This chain links TRBV27 with TRBJ1-3; D is possibly TRBD1 (5 bases). CDR3 length equals 16 residues. V dropped 7 bases and J dropped 0 bases, with 16 bases sitting between them. Germline V gives CDR1 MNHEY, CDR2 SMNVEV (reference sequence).

The J gene is TRBJ2-2, the V gene TRBV7-2, with D possibly matching TRBD2 (7 bases). Trimming pared 5 bases from V and 5 bases from J, leaving 21 bases between. The CDR3 spans 17 residues. Germline assignment: CDR1 SGHTA and CDR2 FQGNSA. CDR3 coding DNA: TGTGCCAGCAGCCCGGGGGCGGGGGCGGTAAGGACCGGGGAGCTGTTTTTT. Translating it yields CASSPGAGAVRTGELFF.

The chain joins TRBV5-1 to TRBJ1-1; D gene unclear. The germline V and J ends were trimmed by 1 base and 4 bases, with 8 bases remaining between them. The CDR3 totals 13 residues. Germline assignment: CDR1 SGHRS and CDR2 YFSETQ. This CDR3 is CASSLQDSTEAFF. CDR3 DNA sequence: TGCGCCAGCAGCTTGCAAGACTCCACTGAAGCTTTCTTT. Full variable domain (missing parts from reference TRBV5-1 and TRBJ1-1): KAGVTQTPRYLIKTRGQQVTLSCSPISGHRSVSWYQQTPGQGLQFLFEYFSETQRNKGNFPGRFSGRQFSNSRSEMNVSTLELGDSALYLCASSLQDSTEAFFGQGTRLTVV.

The chain recombines TRBV30 with TRBJ2-1; D ambiguous. Germline V CDR1 and CDR2: GTSNPN, SVGIG (reference sequence). V lost 5 bases and J lost 5, with 10 bases in between. The CDR3 extends over 12 amino acids. For the CDR3, the DNA is TGTGCCTGGGAGCTAGGAGACAATGAGCAGTTCTTC. Translated: CAWELGDNEQFF.

This clone is a singleton in its sample. This chain connects TRBV5-1 to TRBJ1-4, with 9 bases aligning to TRBD1. CDR3 length: 14 residues. Germline trimming cut 4 bases from V and 10 bases from J; bases unmatched to any gene: 8. The germline CDR1 and CDR2 sequences are SGHRS and YFSETQ. The CDR3 is CASSPGQGFGKLFF. DNA for the CDR3: TGCGCCAGCAGCCCGGGACAGGGATTCGGAAAACTGTTTTTT.

CDR3 amino acids: CASSRLGDPLVRGSEQFF. In nucleotides, the CDR3 is TGTGCCAGCAGTCGTCTCGGGGACCCCTTGGTACGGGGGAGTGAGCAGTTCTTC. This chain connects TRBV7-3 to TRBJ2-1, with D perhaps TRBD2 (6 bases). The germline CDR1 and CDR2 sequences are SGHTA and FQGTGA. The CDR3 covers 18 residues. Between the trimmed V and J ends, which lost 6 bases and 9 bases, there was a span of 30 bases.

DNA of the CDR3: TGCGCCAGCAGCCCTGACAGGGCTGGTAACGCCGGGGAGCTGTTTTTT. Residues: CASSPDRAGNAGELFF. The V call is TRBV4-1, the J call TRBJ2-2, with 7 bases aligning to TRBD1. This CDR3 has 16 amino acids. V lost 4 bases, J lost 6 bases, and 11 bases stayed unmatched. Germline V gene data show CDR1 as MGHRA and CDR2 as YSYEKL.

Only one count was recorded for this clone. The chain recombines TRBV5-1 with TRBJ1-5; D perhaps matches TRBD1 (5 bases). CDR1 is SGHRS and CDR2 is YFSETQ in the germline V gene. The CDR3 sequence is 14 residues long. V was shortened by 0 bases and J by 7 bases, with 11 bases between the two germline ends. The CDR3: CASSLEAGSQPQHF. The CDR3 DNA reads as TGCGCCAGCAGCTTGGAGGCAGGGTCCCAGCCCCAGCATTTT.